Below are 20 T cell receptor beta chains sequenced from a single sample in a study of T cells in Graves' hyperthyroidism and ophthalmopathy. Amplification yielded TCR beta CDR3 regions, with RNA transcripts as the source. The TCR CDR3 was amplified in a first-round RT-PCR using the HTBI primer set. TCRdb reprocessed the multiplex PCR reads with MiXCR, giving one entry per CDR3 protein. Of fewer than 650,000 distinct CDR3 sequences in the sample, 11% to 15% are singletons; the top ten hold 5.8%. Sequencing was done on a sample of blood. The receptors here all came from a young woman with Graves' hyperthyroidism that later progressed to Graves' ophthalmopathy.

In its sample, this clonotype was seen many times. This chain joins TRBV24-1 and TRBJ2-7; D ambiguous. Per germline, CDR1 KGHDR and CDR2 SFDVKD. The CDR3 covers 12 residues. Trimming took off 7 bases at V and 7 bases at J, with 13 bases between the two ends. In nucleotides, the CDR3 is TGTGCCACCAGCCCCTCGAATTTTGAGCAGTACTTC. Its protein is CATSPSNFEQYF.

This clonotype was found many times. The chain combines TRBV24-1 with TRBJ1-2; 8 nucleotides line up with TRBD1. J was trimmed by 8 bases and V by 4 bases; bases with no gene match: 11. The CDR3 has 15 amino acids. Germline V gene data show CDR1 as KGHDR and CDR2 as SFDVKD. CDR3 nucleotides: TGTGCCACCAGTGACGCTGACAGGGGTTCTTGGGGCTACACCTTC. It encodes CATSDADRGSWGYTF.

This clonotype came up a few times. The chain joins TRBV27 to TRBJ2-7; maybe TRBD1 (6 bases). The CDR3 is made up of 13 amino acids. Germline V gene sequence: CDR1 MNHEY, CDR2 SMNVEV (reference sequence). The V end lost 8 bases, the J end lost 2 bases, and 13 bases lay between the germline ends. The CDR3 spells CASPGQLAYEQYF. The CDR3 coding sequence is TGTGCCAGCCCCGGACAGTTAGCCTACGAGCAGTACTTC.

This clonotype was counted ten times or more. The chain carries TRBV18 and TRBJ1-1; D gene uncertain. This CDR3 is built from 13 residues. V shed 3 bases and J shed 3 bases, with 8 bases lying between them. Germline V CDR1 and CDR2: KGHSH, LQKENI. The CDR3 reads CASSPPPDTEAFF. The DNA of the CDR3 is TGTGCCAGCTCACCGCCCCCGGACACTGAAGCTTTCTTT.

There are a few counts of this clonotype. This chain joins TRBV7-9 and TRBJ2-1; possible D gene TRBD1, 6 bases. Trimming removed 5 bases at V and 0 bases at J, with 17 bases between. The CDR3 extends over 17 amino acids. Germline V gene sequence: CDR1 SEHNR, CDR2 FQNEAQ (reference sequence). Here the CDR3 DNA reads TGTGCCAGCAGCCACCACACGCAGGGGAGCTCCTACAATGAGCAGTTCTTC. It yields the protein CASSHHTQGSSYNEQFF.

This clonotype was seen only a few times. CDR3 bases: TGTGCCAGCCAGAGGCGACTAGCGGGAGGGGCCGAGCAGTACTTC. It encodes CASQRRLAGGAEQYF. This chain joins TRBV19 and TRBJ2-7; 14 bases agree with TRBD2. CDR1 and CDR2 from the germline V gene are LNHDA and SQIVND (reference sequence). This CDR3 has 15 amino acids. J lost 6 bases, V lost 9 bases, and 10 bases had no gene match.

There are many counts of this clonotype. This rearrangement joins TRBV2 to TRBJ1-1; unclear D gene. The CDR3 contains 10 residues. Germline CDR1 is SNHLY and CDR2 is FYNNEI. With 2 bases removed from V and 12 bases from J, the gap between germline ends came to 7 bases. DNA for the CDR3: TGTGCCAGCAGTGAAAGCGTGACTTTCTTT. It encodes CASSESVTFF.

This clonotype came up many times. The V and J genes are TRBV10-3 and TRBJ1-1; D is uncertain. The CDR3 length is 14 residues. The V gene lost 3 bases and the J gene lost 0 bases, with 8 bases spanning the gap. The V gene's germline CDR1 is ENHRY and CDR2 SYGVKD. The DNA for the CDR3 is TGTGCCATCAGTGATGTGGGGATGAACACTGAAGCTTTCTTT. It codes for CAISDVGMNTEAFF.

This clonotype was seen ten or more times. The chain joins TRBV28 to TRBJ1-6; no firm D call. Germline-derived CDR1 and CDR2 are MDHEN and SYDVKM. This CDR3 spans 14 amino acids. The germline V and J ends were trimmed by 1 base and 6 bases, with 7 bases remaining between them. The CDR3 loop reads CASSLSMANSPLHF. The CDR3 region has the DNA TGTGCCAGCAGTTTATCGATGGCTAATTCACCCCTCCACTTT.

The rearrangement links TRBV5-1 to TRBJ2-4; possibly TRBD1 for D (6 bases). The germline V gene has CDR1 SGHRS and CDR2 YFSETQ. The V end was cut by 4 bases, the J end by 0 bases, with 20 bases between. The CDR3 is 18 residues long. This CDR3 is CASSREPGQEIAKNIQYF. CDR3 DNA sequence: TGCGCCAGCAGCCGGGAACCGGGACAAGAAATAGCCAAAAACATTCAGTACTTC.

This chain links TRBV3-1 with TRBJ1-4; TRBD1 is a possible D gene (6 bases). CDR3 length: 14 amino acids. Between the trimmed V and J ends, which lost 0 bases and 8 bases, there was a span of 10 bases. Germline V lookup: CDR1 LGHDT, CDR2 YNNKEL (reference sequence). The CDR3 loop reads CASSQERGGEKLFF. In DNA, the CDR3 is TGTGCCAGCAGCCAAGAAAGGGGGGGAGAAAAACTGTTTTTT.

This clonotype was found many times. The rearrangement joins TRBV19 to TRBJ2-7, with D perhaps matching TRBD1 or TRBD2 (7 bases each). Germline CDR1 reads LNHDA; CDR2 reads SQIVND (reference sequence). This CDR3 has 15 amino acids. Trimming took off 6 bases at V and 2 bases at J, with 17 bases between the two ends. CDR3 region: CASRDAGGATYEQYF. The CDR3 nucleotides are TGTGCCAGTAGAGACGCAGGGGGGGCAACCTACGAGCAGTACTTC.

This clonotype was seen more than once but under ten times. The chain employs TRBV28 and TRBJ2-7; 8 nucleotides align to TRBD1. After removal of 4 bases from V and 5 bases from J, the junction contained 10 bases not matched to a gene. CDR1 and CDR2 from the germline V gene are MDHEN and SYDVKM. The CDR3 runs 15 residues. For the CDR3, the DNA is TGTGCCAGCAGTTCCCTGGACAGGGCAGGGGACGAGCAGTACTTC. Its translation: CASSSLDRAGDEQYF. Looking up the rest from reference TRBV28 and TRBJ2-7 gives the full variable domain: DVKVTQSSRYLVKRTGEKVFLECVQDMDHENMFWYRQDPGLGLRLIYFSYDVKMKEKGDIPEGYSVSREKKERFSLILESASTNQTSMYLCASSSLDRAGDEQYFGPGTRLTVT.

This clonotype was recorded many times. The rearrangement links TRBV18 to TRBJ1-1, with a possible D match to TRBD1 (5 bases). The CDR3 contains 15 residues. The ends were cut back, 2 bases at V and 5 bases at J, with 15 bases in the middle. In germline, CDR1 is KGHSH, CDR2 LQKENI. The CDR3 is CASSPAGGSVTEAFF. The CDR3 DNA reads TGTGCCAGCTCACCAGCGGGGGGATCGGTTACTGAAGCTTTCTTT. The full variable domain, in which reference TRBV18 and TRBJ1-1 provide the parts outside the CDR3, is NAGVMQNPRHLVRRRGQEARLRCSPMKGHSHVYWYRQLPEEGLKFMVYLQKENIIDESGMPKERFSAEFPKEGPSILRIQQVVRGDSAAYFCASSPAGGSVTEAFFGQGTRLTVV.

The J gene is TRBJ2-7, the V gene TRBV18, with 10 bases matching TRBD2. Germline V lookup: CDR1 KGHSH, CDR2 LQKENI. The CDR3 spans 17 residues. With V trimmed by 6 bases and J by 0 bases, 11 bases remained unmatched. DNA of the CDR3: TGTGCCAGCTCTCCGGGGGGCTGGACTAGCGGCTCCTACGAGCAGTACTTC. Its translation: CASSPGGWTSGSYEQYF.

This clonotype was recorded many times. The rearrangement links TRBV7-3 to TRBJ1-1; no clear D gene. The CDR3 contains 13 residues. V was clipped by 3 bases and J by 3 bases, with 8 bases between them. Germline assignment: CDR1 SGHTA and CDR2 FQGTGA. The CDR3 protein is CASSLVRYTEAFF. CDR3 in DNA: TGTGCCAGCAGCTTGGTTCGGTACACTGAAGCTTTCTTT.

This clonotype turned up a few times. The gene calls are TRBV19 and TRBJ2-1, with D unclear. The V end was cut by 3 bases, the J end by 0 bases, with 12 bases between. The CDR3 spans 16 residues. Germline V lookup: CDR1 LNHDA, CDR2 SQIVND (reference sequence). CDR3 amino acids: CASSITGRSSYNEQFF. CDR3 DNA sequence: TGTGCCAGTAGTATCACGGGCAGGAGCTCCTACAATGAGCAGTTCTTC.

The CDR3 loop reads CSVEDWVRGTYEQYF. The CDR3, as DNA: TGCAGCGTTGAAGATTGGGTCCGAGGTACCTACGAGCAGTACTTC. The genes are TRBV29-1 and TRBJ2-7, with D unresolved. Germline V gives CDR1 SQVTM, CDR2 ANQGSEA. V lost 0 bases and J 2 bases, leaving 14 bases between the germline ends. This CDR3 comprises 15 residues.

This clonotype appeared many times. V gene TRBV6-1 combines with J gene TRBJ2-1, with 7 bases matching TRBD2. The germline V gene encodes CDR1 MNHNS and CDR2 SASEGT. The CDR3 length is 19 residues. V gave up 1 base and J gave up 3 bases; unmatched junction bases: 15. The CDR3 nucleotides are TGTGCCAGCAGTGAAGGGCTGGGTACGGTCCTAGCGGTCTACAATGAGCAGTTCTTC. Residues: CASSEGLGTVLAVYNEQFF.

Of note for this clonotype: A much bigger clone sits one base away, suggesting this may be a read error. The chain recombines TRBV3-1 with TRBJ2-1; 10 bases line up with TRBD1. The CDR3 extends over 18 amino acids. CDR1 is LGHDT, CDR2 YNNKEL, per germline (reference sequence). The V segment lost 2 bases and the J segment 5 bases; nucleotides outside the gene matches: 12. CDR3 region: CASSQSDRGSVLNNEQFF. The CDR3, as DNA: TGTGCCAGCAGCCAATCGGACAGGGGGTCCGTCCTTAACAATGAGCAGTTCTTC.